This T cell receptor (beta chain) stems from a study of T cell changes during pregnancy in multiple sclerosis. Germline V gene sequence: CDR1 MNHEY, CDR2 SMNVEV (reference sequence). CDR3 length equals 15 residues. J lost 6 bases, V lost 2 bases, and 0 bases had no gene match. Repertoires were generated with immunoSEQ multiplex PCR, while TCRdb's copy carries only in-frame clones and drops some. Among around 60,000 clones listed, over 95% were seen once. The material sequenced was CD8+ T cells from peripheral blood mononuclear cells, taken after pregnancy. The receptor was isolated from a female donor with multiple sclerosis, enrolled in a pregnancy study. The rearrangement uses TRBV27 and TRBJ2-1; TRBD2 agrees at 14 bases. For the CDR3, the DNA is TGTGCCAGCAGTTTAGGGACTAGCGGGAGCAATGAGCAGTTCTTC. Translation: CASSLGTSGSNEQFF.